This T cell receptor (beta chain) was obtained from a study of Graves' ophthalmopathy and Graves' hyperthyroidism. About the research overall: Peripheral blood samples were taken at initial diagnosis, before any treatment. Points from the study as a whole: The majority of expanded thyroid clonotypes above 0.001 frequency also occurred in blood.

The study amplified TCR beta CDR3 regions using RNA transcripts. The library came from an HTBI-primed first-round RT-PCR and a second-round multiplex PCR. MiXCR, run by TCRdb on the multiplex PCR reads, gives a single entry per CDR3 protein. The sample shows almost 750,000 distinct CDR3 sequences, roughly 41% of them seen only once. Germline CDR1 is SGHTA and CDR2 is FQGNSA. This CDR3 comprises 16 residues. A word on this clonotype: The antigen remains unidentified. One end of the junction varies from germline; a read error may be responsible.

This receptor was taken from an adult man with Graves' ophthalmopathy. The J gene is TRBJ1-1, the V gene TRBV7-2; 7 bases align to TRBD1. The sample comprised peripheral blood. CDR3 protein: CASSSRIVLGGTEASF. The CDR3 nucleotides are TGTGCCAGCAGCAGCCGTATTGTTCTAGGGGGCACTGAAGCTTCCTTT.